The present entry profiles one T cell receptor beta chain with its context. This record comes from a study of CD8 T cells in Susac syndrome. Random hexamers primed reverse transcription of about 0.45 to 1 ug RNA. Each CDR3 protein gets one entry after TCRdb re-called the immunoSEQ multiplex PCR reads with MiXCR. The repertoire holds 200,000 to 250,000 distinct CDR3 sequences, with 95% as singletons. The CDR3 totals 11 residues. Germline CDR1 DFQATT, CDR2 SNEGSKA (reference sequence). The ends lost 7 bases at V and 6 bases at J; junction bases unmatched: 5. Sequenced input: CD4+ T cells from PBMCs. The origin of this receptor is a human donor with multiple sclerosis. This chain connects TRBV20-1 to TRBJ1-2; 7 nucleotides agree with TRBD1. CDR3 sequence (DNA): TGCAGTGTGTTACAGGGGAATGGCTACACCTTC. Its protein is CSVLQGNGYTF.